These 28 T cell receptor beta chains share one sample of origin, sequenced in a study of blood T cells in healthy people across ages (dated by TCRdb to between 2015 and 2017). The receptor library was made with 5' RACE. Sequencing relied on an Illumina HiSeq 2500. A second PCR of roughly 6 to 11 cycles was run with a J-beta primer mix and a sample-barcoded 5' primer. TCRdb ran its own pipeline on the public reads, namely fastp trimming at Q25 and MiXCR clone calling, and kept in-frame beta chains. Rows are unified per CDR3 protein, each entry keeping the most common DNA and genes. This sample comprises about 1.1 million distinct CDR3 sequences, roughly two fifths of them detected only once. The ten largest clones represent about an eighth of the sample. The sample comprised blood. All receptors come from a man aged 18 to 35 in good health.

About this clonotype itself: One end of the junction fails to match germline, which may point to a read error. Here the CDR3 DNA reads TGTGCCAGCAGCCAGTCCAGGGAGGGATCCTATAATTCACCCCCCCACTTT. It translates to CASSQSREGSYNSPPHF. The chain joins TRBV4-2 to TRBJ1-6; D is perhaps TRBD1 (5 bases). The CDR3 contains 17 residues. Germline-derived CDR1 and CDR2 are LGHNA and YNFKEQ.

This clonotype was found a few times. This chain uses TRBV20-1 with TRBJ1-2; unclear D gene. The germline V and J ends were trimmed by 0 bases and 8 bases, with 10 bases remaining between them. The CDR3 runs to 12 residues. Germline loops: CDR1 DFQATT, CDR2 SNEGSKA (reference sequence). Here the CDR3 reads CSARDRGLGYTF. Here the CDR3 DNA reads TGCAGTGCTAGAGATAGAGGGCTCGGCTACACCTTC.

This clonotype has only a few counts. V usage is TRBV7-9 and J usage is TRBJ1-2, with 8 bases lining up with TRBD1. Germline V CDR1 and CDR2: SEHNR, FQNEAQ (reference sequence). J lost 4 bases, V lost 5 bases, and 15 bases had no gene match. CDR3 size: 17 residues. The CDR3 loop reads CASSTGTGSSPGYGYTF. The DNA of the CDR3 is TGTGCCAGCAGCACCGGGACAGGCTCTTCTCCGGGCTATGGCTACACCTTC. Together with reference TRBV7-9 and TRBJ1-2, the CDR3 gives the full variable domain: DTGVSQNPRHKITKRGQNVTFRCDPISEHNRLYWYRQTLGQGPEFLTYFQNEAQLEKSRLLSDRFSAERPKGSFSTLEIQRTEQGDSAMYLCASSTGTGSSPGYGYTFGSGTRLTVV.

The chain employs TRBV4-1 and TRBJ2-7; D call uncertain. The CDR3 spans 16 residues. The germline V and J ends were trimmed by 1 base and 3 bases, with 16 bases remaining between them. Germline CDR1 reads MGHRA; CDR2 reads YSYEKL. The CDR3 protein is CASSQAPMLAYYEQYF. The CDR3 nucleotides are TGCGCCAGCAGCCAAGCCCCTATGTTGGCGTACTACGAGCAGTACTTC.

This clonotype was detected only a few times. The CDR3 protein is CASSPLGHLNTGELFF. Here the CDR3 DNA reads TGTGCCAGCAGCCCCCTGGGGCACCTCAACACCGGGGAGCTGTTTTTT. The V gene is TRBV6-2 or TRBV6-3, the J gene TRBJ2-2; possibly TRBD1 for D (5 bases). The CDR3 contains 16 residues. Germline loops: CDR1 MNHEY, CDR2 SVGEGT. Trimming took 6 bases from V and 2 from J, leaving 16 bases between them.

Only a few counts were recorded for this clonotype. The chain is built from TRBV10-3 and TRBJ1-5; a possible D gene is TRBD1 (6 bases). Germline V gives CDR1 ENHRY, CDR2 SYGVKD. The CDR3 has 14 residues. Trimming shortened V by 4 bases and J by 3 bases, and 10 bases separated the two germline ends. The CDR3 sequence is CAISGGQYNQPQHF. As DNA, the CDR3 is TGTGCCATCAGTGGAGGACAGTACAATCAGCCCCAGCATTTT.

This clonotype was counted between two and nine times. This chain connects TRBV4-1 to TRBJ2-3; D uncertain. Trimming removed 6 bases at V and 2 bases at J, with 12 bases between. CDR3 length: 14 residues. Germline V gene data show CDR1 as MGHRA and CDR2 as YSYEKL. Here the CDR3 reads CASRAISLTDTQYF. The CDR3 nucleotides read TGCGCCAGCAGGGCAATCAGTCTCACAGATACGCAGTATTTT.

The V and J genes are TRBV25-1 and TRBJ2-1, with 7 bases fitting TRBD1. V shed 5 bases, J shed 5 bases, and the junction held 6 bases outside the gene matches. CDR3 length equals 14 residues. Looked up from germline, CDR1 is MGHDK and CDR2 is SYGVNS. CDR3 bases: TGTGCCAGCAGTTGGGACAGATACGACAATGAGCAGTTCTTC. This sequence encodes CASSWDRYDNEQFF.

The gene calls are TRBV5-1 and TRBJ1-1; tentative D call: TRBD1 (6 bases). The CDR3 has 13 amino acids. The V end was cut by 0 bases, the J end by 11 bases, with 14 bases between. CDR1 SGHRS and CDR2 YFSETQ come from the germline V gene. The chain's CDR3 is CASSLGTELGAFF. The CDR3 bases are TGCGCCAGCAGCTTGGGGACAGAATTGGGGGCTTTCTTT.

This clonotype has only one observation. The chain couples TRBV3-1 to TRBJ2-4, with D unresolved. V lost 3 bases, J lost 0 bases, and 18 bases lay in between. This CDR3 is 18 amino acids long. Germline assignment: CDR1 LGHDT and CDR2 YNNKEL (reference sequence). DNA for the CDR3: TGTGCCAGCAGCCAGGTCGTCAGACCTTTCCTAGCCAAAAACATTCAGTACTTC. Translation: CASSQVVRPFLAKNIQYF.

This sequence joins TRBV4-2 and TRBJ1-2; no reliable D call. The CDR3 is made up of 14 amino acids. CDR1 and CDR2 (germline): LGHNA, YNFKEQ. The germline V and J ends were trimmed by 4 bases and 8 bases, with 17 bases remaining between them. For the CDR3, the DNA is TGTGCCAGCAGCCCCGAGGGAGAAGAGCGGGGCTACACCTTC. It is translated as CASSPEGEERGYTF.

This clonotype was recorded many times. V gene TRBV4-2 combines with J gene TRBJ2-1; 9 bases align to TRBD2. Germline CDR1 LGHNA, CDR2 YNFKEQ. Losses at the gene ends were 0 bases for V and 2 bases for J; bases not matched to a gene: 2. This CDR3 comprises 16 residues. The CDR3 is CASSQDQRGAYNEQFF. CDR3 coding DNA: TGTGCCAGCAGCCAAGATCAGCGGGGGGCCTACAATGAGCAGTTCTTC.

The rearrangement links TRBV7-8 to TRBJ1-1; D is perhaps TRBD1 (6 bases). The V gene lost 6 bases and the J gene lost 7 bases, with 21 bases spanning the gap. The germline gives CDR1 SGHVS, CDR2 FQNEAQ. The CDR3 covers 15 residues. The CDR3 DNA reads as TGTGCCAGCAGGCTAAACAGGGATGGTGCTGGTGAAGCTTTCTTT. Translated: CASRLNRDGAGEAFF.

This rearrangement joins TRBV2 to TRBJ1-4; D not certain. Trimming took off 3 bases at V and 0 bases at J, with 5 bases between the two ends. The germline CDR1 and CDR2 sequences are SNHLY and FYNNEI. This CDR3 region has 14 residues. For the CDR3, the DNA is TGTGCCAGCAGTGAGTCTACAACTAATGAAAAACTGTTTTTT. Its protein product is CASSESTTNEKLFF.

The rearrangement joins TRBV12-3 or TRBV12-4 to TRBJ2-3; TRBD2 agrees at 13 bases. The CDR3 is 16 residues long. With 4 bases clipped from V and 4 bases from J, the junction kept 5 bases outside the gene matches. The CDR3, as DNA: TGTGCCAGCAGTTCCACTAGCGGGAGGGCCGCAGATACGCAGTATTTT. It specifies CASSSTSGRAADTQYF.

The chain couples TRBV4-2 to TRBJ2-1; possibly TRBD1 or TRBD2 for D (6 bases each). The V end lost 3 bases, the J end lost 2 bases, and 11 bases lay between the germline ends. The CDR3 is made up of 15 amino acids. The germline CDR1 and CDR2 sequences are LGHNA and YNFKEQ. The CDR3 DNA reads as TGTGCCAGCAGCCAGGGGGGCGACCCCTACAATGAGCAGTTCTTC. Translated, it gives CASSQGGDPYNEQFF.

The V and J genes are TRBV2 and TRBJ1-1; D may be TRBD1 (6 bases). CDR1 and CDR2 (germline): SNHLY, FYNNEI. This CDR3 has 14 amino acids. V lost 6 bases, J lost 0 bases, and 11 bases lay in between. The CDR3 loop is CASRRDNLNTEAFF. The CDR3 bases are TGTGCCAGCAGGAGGGACAATCTGAACACTGAAGCTTTCTTT.

CDR3 loop: CASSVGQGMTQHF. The CDR3 DNA is TGTGCCAGCAGTGTGGGACAGGGTATGACCCAGCATTTT. The rearrangement links TRBV27 to TRBJ1-5; 9 bases agree with TRBD1. CDR3 length: 13 residues. V trimming: 5 bases; J trimming: 11 bases; junction bases outside the gene matches: 7. Germline CDR1 and CDR2: MNHEY and SMNVEV (reference sequence).

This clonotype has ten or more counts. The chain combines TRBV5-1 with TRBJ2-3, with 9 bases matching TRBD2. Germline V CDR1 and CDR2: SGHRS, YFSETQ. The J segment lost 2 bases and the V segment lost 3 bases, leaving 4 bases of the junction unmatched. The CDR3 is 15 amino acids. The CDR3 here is CASSSTSGPTDTQYF. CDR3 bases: TGCGCCAGCAGCTCAACTAGCGGGCCCACAGATACGCAGTATTTT.

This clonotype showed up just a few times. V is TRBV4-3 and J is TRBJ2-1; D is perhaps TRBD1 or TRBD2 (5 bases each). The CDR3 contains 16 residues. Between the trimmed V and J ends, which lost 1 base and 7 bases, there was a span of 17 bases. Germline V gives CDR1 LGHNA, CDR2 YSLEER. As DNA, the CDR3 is TGCGCCAGCAGCCAAGGGGTCGGGGTTGGGACGAATGAGCAGTTCTTC. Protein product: CASSQGVGVGTNEQFF.

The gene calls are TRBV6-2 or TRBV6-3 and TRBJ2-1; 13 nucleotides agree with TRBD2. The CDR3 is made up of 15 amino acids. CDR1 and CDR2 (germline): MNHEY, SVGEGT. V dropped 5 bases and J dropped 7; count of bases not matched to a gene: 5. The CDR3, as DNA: TGTGCCAGCAGTAGACTAGCGGGGGGTGGGAATGAGCAGTTCTTC. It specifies CASSRLAGGGNEQFF.

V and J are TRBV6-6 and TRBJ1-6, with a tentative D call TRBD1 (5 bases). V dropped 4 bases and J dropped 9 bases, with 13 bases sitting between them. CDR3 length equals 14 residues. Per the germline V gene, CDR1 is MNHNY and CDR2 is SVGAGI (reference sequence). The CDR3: CASSFLRDPSPLHF. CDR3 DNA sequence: TGTGCCAGCAGTTTCCTCCGGGACCCTTCACCCCTCCACTTT.

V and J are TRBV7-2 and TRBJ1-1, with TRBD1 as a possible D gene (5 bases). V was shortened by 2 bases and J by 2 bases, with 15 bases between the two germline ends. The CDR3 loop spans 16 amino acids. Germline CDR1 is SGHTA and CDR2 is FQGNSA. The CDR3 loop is CASSLWLATANTEAFF. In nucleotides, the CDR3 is TGTGCCAGCAGCTTATGGCTCGCGACAGCTAACACTGAAGCTTTCTTT.

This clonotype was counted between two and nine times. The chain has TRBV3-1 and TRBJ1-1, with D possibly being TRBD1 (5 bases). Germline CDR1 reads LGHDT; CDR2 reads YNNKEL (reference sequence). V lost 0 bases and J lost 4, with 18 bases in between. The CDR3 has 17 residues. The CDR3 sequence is CASSQDRSGYAGTEAFF. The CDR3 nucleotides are TGTGCCAGCAGCCAAGATCGCTCAGGGTATGCGGGCACTGAAGCTTTCTTT.

CDR3 in DNA: TGTGCCAGCAGCCAACAGACAGGGGGCTATGGCTACACCTTC. It codes for CASSQQTGGYGYTF. The genes are TRBV4-2 and TRBJ1-2, with 9 bases lining up with TRBD1. The germline gives CDR1 LGHNA, CDR2 YNFKEQ. CDR3 length equals 14 residues. J lost 4 bases, V lost 2 bases, and 2 bases had no gene match.

The CDR3 DNA sequence: TGTGCCAGCAGCTTAAGTATGACAGAAAACATTCAGTACTTC. Its translation: CASSLSMTENIQYF. The rearrangement joins TRBV7-3 to TRBJ2-4, with a possible D match to TRBD1 (5 bases). The germline gives CDR1 SGHTA, CDR2 FQGTGA. The CDR3 is made up of 14 amino acids. V lost 1 base, J lost 5 bases, and 9 bases lay in between.

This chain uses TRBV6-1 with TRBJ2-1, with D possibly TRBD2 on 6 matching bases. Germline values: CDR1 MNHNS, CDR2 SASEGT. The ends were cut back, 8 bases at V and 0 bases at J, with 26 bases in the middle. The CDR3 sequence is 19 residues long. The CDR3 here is CASSNPRIADLTSYNEQFF. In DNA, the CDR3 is TGTGCCAGCTCGAACCCCCGGATAGCGGACCTAACCTCCTACAATGAGCAGTTCTTC.

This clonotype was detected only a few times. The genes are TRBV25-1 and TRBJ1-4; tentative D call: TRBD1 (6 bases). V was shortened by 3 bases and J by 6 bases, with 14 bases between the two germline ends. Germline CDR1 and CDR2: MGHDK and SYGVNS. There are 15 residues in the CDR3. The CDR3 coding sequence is TGTGCCAGCAGTGACCCTGGACAGAGAGATGAAAAACTGTTTTTT. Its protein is CASSDPGQRDEKLFF.